This entry features one T cell receptor (beta chain) sequence. Its antigen is unknown. The source of the sample is a study of beta chain features in type 1 diabetes. Study-level points and caveats: Type 1 diabetes patients had fewer VDJ junction insertions and more deletions. Among all four CD4+ subsets, Type 1 diabetes patients had TCRB CDR3s that were moderately but significantly shorter.

Sequencing targeted expressed TCRB transcripts, as all isolated RNA had been reverse transcribed. The method was immunoSEQ multiplex PCR; TCRdb's version includes in-frame clones alone and lacks a portion of them. The sample records roughly 350,000 clones, around 10% being singletons. Every participating donor gave one draw, a heparinised blood sample averaging approximately 120 mL. Sorting of CD4+ naive, central memory, regulatory and stem cell-like memory cells was performed via CD45RO/CCR7/CD25/CD127/CD95/CD27. The sample comprised central memory CD4+ T cells from blood. This sequence was found in a man under 40 with type 1 diabetes.

CDR3: CASSLTSSNEQFF. The CDR3 nucleotides read TGTGCCAGCAGCTTGACTAGCTCCAATGAGCAGTTCTTC. V usage is TRBV11-3 and J usage is TRBJ2-1; TRBD2 matches at 7 bases. The junction had 2 bases not matched to a gene; V was cut back by 3 bases and J by 6 bases. This CDR3 comprises 13 residues. Germline loops: CDR1 SGHNT, CDR2 YENEEA.